The T cell receptor beta chain described here comes from a study of T cells in Graves' hyperthyroidism and ophthalmopathy. The wider study: Peripheral blood was taken when the disease was first diagnosed, before any treatment began.

The length of the CDR3 is 16 residues. V was clipped by 1 base and J by 7 bases; unmatched bases: 6. Germline CDR1 and CDR2: SGHTA and FQGNSA. The CDR3 regions of TCR beta were amplified from RNA transcripts. During a first-round RT-PCR of the TCR CDR3, the HTBI primer set was used. TCRdb used MiXCR to reprocess the multiplex PCR reads, holding one entry per CDR3 protein. The sample includes a few hundred thousand distinct CDR3 sequences, around 15% seen only once; the top ten take roughly 35%. The sample holds one count of this clonotype. Its specificity is not known. Study results and caveats: Ophthalmopathy was distinguished from stable hyperthyroidism by 13 V-J signatures.

The study included ophthalmopathy patients with Clinical Activity Score at least 3, NOSPECS grade at least 4 and duration under 3 months. 10 ml fresh peripheral blood yielded the PBMCs. The TCR was taken from a woman aged 40 to 49 with Graves' ophthalmopathy. Material: blood. This chain joins TRBV7-2 and TRBJ1-6; 8 bases fit TRBD1. This chain's CDR3 is CTSSLVAGQANSPLHF. Written as DNA, the CDR3 is TGTACCAGCAGCTTAGTAGCGGGACAGGCCAATTCACCCCTCCACTTT.